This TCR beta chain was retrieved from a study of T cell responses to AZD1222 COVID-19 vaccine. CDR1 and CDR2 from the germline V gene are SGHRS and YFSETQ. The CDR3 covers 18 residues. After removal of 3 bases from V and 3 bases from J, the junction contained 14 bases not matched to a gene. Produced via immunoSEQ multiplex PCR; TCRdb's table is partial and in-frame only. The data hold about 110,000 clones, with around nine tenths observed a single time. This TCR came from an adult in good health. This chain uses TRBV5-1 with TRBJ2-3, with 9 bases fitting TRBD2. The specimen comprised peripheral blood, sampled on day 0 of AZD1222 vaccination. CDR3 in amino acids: CASSSRTGGLATTDTQYF. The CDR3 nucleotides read TGCGCCAGCAGCTCTCGGACAGGTGGACTAGCGACGACAGATACGCAGTATTTT.